This T cell receptor beta chain was observed in a study of PD-1 blockade in classical Hodgkin lymphoma. The CDR3 sequence is 15 residues long. Per germline, CDR1 LNHDA and CDR2 SQIVND (reference sequence). V was clipped by 8 bases and J by 7 bases; unmatched bases: 14. Brentuximab vedotin exposure varied among the patients, all of whom had relapsed after autologous stem cell transplantation. This table comes from immunoSEQ multiplex PCR, and its TCRdb copy is limited to in-frame clones, with some not included. The data hold some 10,000 clones, with 85% observed a single time. The receptor comes from a human donor with classical Hodgkin lymphoma. The source was peripheral blood mononuclear cells (PBMCs), collected at baseline. The chain joins TRBV19 to TRBJ2-1, with 7 bases lining up with TRBD2. CDR3 protein: CASQNAGTTTNEQFF. CDR3 sequence (DNA): TGTGCCAGTCAGAACGCCGGGACTACCACTAATGAGCAGTTCTTC.